The sequence of this TCR beta chain was determined in a study of blood T cell repertoires in COVID-19. Data came from immunoSEQ multiplex PCR; TCRdb stores just in-frame clones and leaves some out. The table lists 150,000 to 200,000 clones, about 85% of them singletons. The CDR3 extends over 14 amino acids. The ends were cut back, 5 bases at V and 0 bases at J, with 11 bases in the middle. Germline CDR1 is SGHTA and CDR2 is FQGNSA. The chain joins TRBV7-2 to TRBJ2-7; possibly TRBD1 for D (5 bases). The source is a human donor with acute or convalescent COVID-19. The donor label of this sample is uncertain. Material: peripheral blood. CDR3 sequence: CASSPRQTSYEQYF. The CDR3 DNA is TGTGCCAGCAGCCCCCGACAGACCTCCTACGAGCAGTACTTC.